A single sample gave rise to the 9 T cell receptor beta chains below, sequenced in a study of CD8+CD57+ T cells in acquired aplastic anemia. TCR beta VDJ and CDR3 profiles were obtained from a genomic DNA template. TCRdb processed the reads anew with MiXCR; each CDR3 protein has one entry. The table lists hundreds of thousands of distinct CDR3 sequences, roughly 53% of them singletons. Sequencing involved patients with CD8+CD57+ cell expansion previously shown by flow cytometry. Sequenced input: sorted CD4+, CD8+, or CD8+CD57+ T cells (not recorded which) from PBMCs. These receptors all come from a human donor with aplastic anemia.

This chain joins TRBV20-1 and TRBJ2-7; D assignment may be TRBD1 or TRBD2 (6 bases each). The end of the DNA fits TRBJ2-5 better, so the J call may be wrong. This CDR3 is 15 amino acids long. CDR1 and CDR2 (germline): DFQATT, SNEGSKA (reference sequence). CDR3 loop: CSARDRRQGGETQYF. The CDR3, as DNA: TGCAGTGCTAGAGATCGCCGACAAGGGGGGGAGACCCAGTACTTC.

The rearrangement uses TRBV18 and TRBJ1-2; weak D call: TRBD1 (6 bases). The CDR3 totals 13 residues. Germline CDR1 reads KGHSH; CDR2 reads LQKENI. The V end lost 3 bases, the J end lost 8 bases, and 13 bases lay between the germline ends. The CDR3 DNA reads TGTGCCAGCTCACCCCCCCAGGGGATGGGCTACACCTTC. This sequence encodes CASSPPQGMGYTF. Drawing the rest from reference TRBV18 and TRBJ1-2, the complete variable domain is NAGVMQNPRHLVRRRGQEARLRCSPMKGHSHVYWYRQLPEEGLKFMVYLQKENIIDESGMPKERFSAEFPKEGPSILRIQQVVRGDSAAYFCASSPPQGMGYTFGSGTRLTVV.

This clonotype was seen at least ten times. An end of the junction does not agree with germline; a read error may underlie this. The V and J genes are TRBV9 and TRBJ2-7; D gene ambiguous. CDR1 is SGDLS, CDR2 YYNGEE, per germline. The CDR3 is 12 residues long. The DNA of the CDR3 is TGTGCCAGCAGTGTAGGTGGCTACGAGCAGTACTTC. The encoded protein is CASSVGGYEQYF.

The V call is TRBV3-1, the J call TRBJ2-3; a possible D gene is TRBD2 (5 bases). Germline CDR1 reads LGHDT; CDR2 reads YNNKEL (reference sequence). This CDR3 region has 16 residues. Deletions cut 8 bases from V and 1 base from J, with 19 bases between. The chain's CDR3 is CASSPVFSDRTDTQYF. The CDR3 DNA sequence: TGTGCCAGCTCACCGGTGTTTAGCGATCGCACAGATACGCAGTATTTT.

This chain connects TRBV6-6 to TRBJ2-2; D is perhaps TRBD1 (6 bases). Between the trimmed V and J ends, which lost 6 bases and 0 bases, there was a span of 11 bases. CDR1 is MNHNY and CDR2 is SVGAGI in the germline V gene (reference sequence). This CDR3 contains 15 residues. CDR3 DNA: TGTGCCAGCAGCCCTGGGACACCGAACACCGGGGAGCTGTTTTTT. Translation gives CASSPGTPNTGELFF.

On this clonotype itself: The junction differs from germline at one of its ends, possibly a read error. The chain has TRBV19 and TRBJ1-3; D might be TRBD1 (6 bases). This CDR3 is built from 16 residues. Per germline, CDR1 LNHDA and CDR2 SQIVND (reference sequence). CDR3 amino acids: CASSPRGGRSGNTINF. The CDR3 nucleotides are TGTGCCAGCAGCCCCAGGGGTGGGAGGTCTGGAAACACCATAAATTTT.

The chain is built from TRBV20-1 and TRBJ2-3; tentative D call: TRBD2 (6 bases). Trimming cost V 0 bases and J 6 bases, with 16 bases left between them. CDR3 length: 15 residues. The germline V gene encodes CDR1 DFQATT and CDR2 SNEGSKA (reference sequence). The CDR3 nucleotides read TGCAGTGCTAGAGATCCTGGCGGGACGTCGGATACGCAGTATTTT. Protein: CSARDPGGTSDTQYF.

The V call is TRBV7-2, the J call TRBJ1-1, with a tentative D call TRBD1 (6 bases). Germline V gives CDR1 SGHTA, CDR2 FQGNSA. The CDR3 sequence is 15 residues long. Trimming pared 1 base from V and 4 bases from J, leaving 13 bases between. The CDR3 loop reads CASSLEGGAVTEAFF. DNA of the CDR3: TGTGCCAGCAGCTTAGAGGGGGGGGCGGTCACTGAAGCTTTCTTT. The full variable domain, with the rest looked up from reference TRBV7-2 and TRBJ1-1, is GAGVSQSPSNKVTEKGKDVELRCDPISGHTALYWYRQSLGQGLEFLIYFQGNSAPDKSGLPSDRFSAERTGGSVSTLTIQRTQQEDSAVYLCASSLEGGAVTEAFFGQGTRLTVV.

In this sample, this clonotype turned up many times. The rearrangement joins TRBV19 to TRBJ2-2; no definite D call. The CDR3 runs to 12 residues. Germline assignment: CDR1 LNHDA and CDR2 SQIVND (reference sequence). The V and J ends lost 5 bases and 3 bases respectively, with 4 bases between them. CDR3 nucleotides: TGTGCCAGTAGTTCCTACACCGGGGAGCTGTTTTTT. Amino acids: CASSSYTGELFF. Variable domain in full (rest from reference TRBV19 and TRBJ2-2): DGGITQSPKYLFRKEGQNVTLSCEQNLNHDAMYWYRQDPGQGLRLIYYSQIVNDFQKGDIAEGYSVSREKKESFPLTVTSAQKNPTAFYLCASSSYTGELFFGEGSRLTVL.